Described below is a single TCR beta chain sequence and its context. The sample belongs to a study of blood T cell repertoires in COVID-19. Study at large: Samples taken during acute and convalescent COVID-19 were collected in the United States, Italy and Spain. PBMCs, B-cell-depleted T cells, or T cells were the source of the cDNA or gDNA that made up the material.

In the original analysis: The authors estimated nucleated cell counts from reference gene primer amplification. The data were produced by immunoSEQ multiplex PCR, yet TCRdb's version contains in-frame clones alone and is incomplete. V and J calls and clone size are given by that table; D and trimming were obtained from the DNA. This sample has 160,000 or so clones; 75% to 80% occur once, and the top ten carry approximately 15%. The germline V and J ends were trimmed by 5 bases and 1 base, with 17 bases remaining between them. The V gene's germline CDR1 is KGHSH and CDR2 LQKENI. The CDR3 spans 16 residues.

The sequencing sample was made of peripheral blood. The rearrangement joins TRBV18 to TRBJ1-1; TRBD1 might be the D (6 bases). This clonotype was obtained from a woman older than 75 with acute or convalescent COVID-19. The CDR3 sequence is CASSSTFTGRNTEAFF. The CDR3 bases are TGTGCCAGCTCATCGACCTTCACAGGGAGGAACACTGAAGCTTTCTTT.